One T cell receptor (beta chain) is described in this entry. What it recognizes is unknown. These data belong to a study of shared clonotypes between healthy human individuals. Clones were read by immunoSEQ multiplex PCR, and TCRdb kept only the in-frame ones, dropping some. This repertoire shows approximately 2.1 million clones, approximately 95% found once; its top ten account for around 0.4%. Trimming took off 0 bases at V and 13 bases at J, with 19 bases between the two ends. The CDR3 consists of 15 residues. Germline CDR1 MNHNS, CDR2 SASEGT. Study outcomes and limitations: Tissues were not sampled, only blood, and their repertoires likely differ. The study's rarefaction showed incomplete sorted-subset sequencing despite large depth.

This sequence originates from a man aged 18 to 35 in good health. Some clones in this sample may be carry-over from other donors' samples. Sequencing was performed on naive CD4+ T cells from PBMCs. Documented subset: CD45RA+ positively selected. The chain carries TRBV6-1 and TRBJ1-3, with D unresolved. CDR3 DNA: TGTGCCAGCAGTGAAGCGCACGGCAGGCCGGCTCCAATATATTTT. Translation: CASSEAHGRPAPIYF.